This T cell receptor (beta chain) derives from a study of cytomegalovirus exposure and HLA in healthy donors. V was clipped by 3 bases and J by 4 bases; unmatched bases: 0. This CDR3 is built from 13 residues. The germline V gene encodes CDR1 LNHDA and CDR2 SQIVND (reference sequence). The primer mix had 60 Vbeta and 13 Jbeta primers. Some clones are missing from TCRdb's copy, which holds only in-frame ones; the method was immunoSEQ multiplex PCR. There are about 170,000 clones in the sample; roughly 85% occur only once, and 1% lies in the top ten. J is TRBJ1-5 and V is TRBV19, with 7 bases that match TRBD1. Sequenced sample: PBMCs. This TCR was recovered from a boy between 2 and 10 years old in good health and CMV-seronegative. CDR3 DNA sequence: TGTGCCAGTAGTATCAGGGGGAATCAGCCCCAGCATTTT. Its translation: CASSIRGNQPQHF.